A selection of T cell receptor beta chains follows, all from one sample in a study of OX40 agonist ivuxolimab in advanced cancers. Assay used: immunoSEQ multiplex PCR; TCRdb lists only in-frame clones, some missing. This repertoire shows 25,000 to 30,000 clones, almost 85% found once; its top ten account for 15% to 20%. The material sequenced was CD4+ or CD8+ T cells sorted from blood, taken in a trial of the OX40 agonist ivuxolimab. These receptor sequences come from an adult with an advanced solid tumor such as melanoma, head and neck, liver or kidney cancer. Each CDR3 is given with its conserved first and last residue. The D gene is left open where the match is weak. Clone size, where shown, is once, few, many, or a class for clones that have expanded.

j_call,clone_size,d_call,v_call,cdr3_length,cdr3_aa,cdr3_nt
TRBJ2-3,few,TRBD1,TRBV28,15,CASSPQDRFLHTQYF,TGTGCCAGCAGTCCCCAGGACAGGTTCCTCCATACGCAGTATTTT
TRBJ2-7,.,.,TRBV4-3,15,CASSPRLDLSYEQYF,TGCGCCAGCAGCCCCCGGCTGGACCTTTCCTACGAGCAGTACTTC
TRBJ2-7,.,.,TRBV5-6,12,CASSSGSYEQYF,TGTGCCAGCAGCTCTGGATCCTACGAGCAGTACTTC
TRBJ2-1,.,TRBD2,TRBV4-1,15,CASSQKAGGPNEQFF,TGCGCCAGCAGCCAAAAGGCGGGAGGGCCCAATGAGCAGTTCTTC
TRBJ2-7,.,TRBD2,TRBV30,12,CAWSLAGGEQYF,TGTGCCTGGAGTCTAGCGGGGGGGGAGCAGTACTTC
TRBJ2-1,.,TRBD2,TRBV6-5,15,CASTILAGIDNEQFF,TGTGCCAGCACCATCCTAGCGGGGATTGACAATGAGCAGTTCTTC
TRBJ2-7,.,.,TRBV30,15,CAWSVQAGTPYEQYF,TGTGCCTGGAGTGTACAGGCGGGGACACCCTACGAGCAGTACTTC
TRBJ1-5,.,TRBD1,TRBV6-1,13,CASRDRGNQPQHF,TGTGCCAGCAGGGACAGGGGCAATCAGCCCCAGCATTTT
TRBJ2-1,.,.,TRBV19,13,CASSRVSYNEQFF,TGTGCCAGCTCTAGGGTCTCCTACAATGAGCAGTTCTTC
TRBJ1-4,.,.,TRBV15,14,CATPRLLYNEKLFF,TGTGCCACCCCGCGACTGCTGTACAATGAAAAACTGTTTTTT
TRBJ1-1,.,.,TRBV5-1,13,CASSSVEGTEAFF,TGCGCCAGCAGTAGTGTGGAGGGAACTGAAGCTTTCTTT
TRBJ1-1,.,.,TRBV5-6,12,CASSIRVNEAFF,TGTGCCAGCAGCATCAGGGTAAATGAAGCTTTCTTT
TRBJ1-3,.,.,TRBV10-3,15,CATDGSDSSGNTIYF,TGTGCCACCGACGGTAGCGACAGCTCTGGAAACACCATATATTTT
TRBJ2-1,once,.,TRBV11-3,13,CASSSWTYNEQFF,TGTGCCAGCAGCTCCTGGACCTACAATGAGCAGTTCTTC
TRBJ1-1,.,.,TRBV28,15,CASSYSTLGDTEAFF,TGTGCCAGCAGTTATTCGACACTAGGGGACACTGAAGCTTTCTTT
TRBJ2-1,.,TRBD2,TRBV5-6,17,CASNAPYLAGLYNEQFF,TGTGCCAGCAACGCTCCATACTTAGCGGGACTTTACAATGAGCAGTTCTTC
TRBJ1-1,.,.,TRBV13,14,CASSYPGRNTEAFF,TGTGCCAGCAGTTATCCAGGGCGGAACACTGAAGCTTTCTTT